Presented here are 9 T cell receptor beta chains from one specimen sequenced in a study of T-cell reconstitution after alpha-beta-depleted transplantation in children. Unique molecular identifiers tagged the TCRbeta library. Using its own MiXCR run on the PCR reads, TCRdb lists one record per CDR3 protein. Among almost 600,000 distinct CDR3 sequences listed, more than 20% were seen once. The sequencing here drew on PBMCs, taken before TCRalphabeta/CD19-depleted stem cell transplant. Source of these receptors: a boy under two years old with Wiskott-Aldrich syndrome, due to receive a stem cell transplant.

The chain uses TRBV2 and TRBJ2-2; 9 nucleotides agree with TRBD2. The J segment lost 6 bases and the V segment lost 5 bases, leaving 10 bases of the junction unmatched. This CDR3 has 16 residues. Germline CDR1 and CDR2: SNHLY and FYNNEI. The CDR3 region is CASSSLGGRVAGELFF. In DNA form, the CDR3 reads TGTGCCAGCAGTTCTCTGGGCGGGAGGGTGGCCGGGGAGCTGTTTTTT.

CDR3 DNA: TGCAGCGTACGCGGGTCCCAGAGAGAGACCCAGTACTTC. This translates into CSVRGSQRETQYF. V gene TRBV29-1 combines with J gene TRBJ2-5, with a possible D match to TRBD2 (5 bases). V was shortened by 6 bases and J by 4 bases, with 15 bases between the two germline ends. CDR3 length equals 13 residues. Germline values: CDR1 SQVTM, CDR2 ANQGSEA.

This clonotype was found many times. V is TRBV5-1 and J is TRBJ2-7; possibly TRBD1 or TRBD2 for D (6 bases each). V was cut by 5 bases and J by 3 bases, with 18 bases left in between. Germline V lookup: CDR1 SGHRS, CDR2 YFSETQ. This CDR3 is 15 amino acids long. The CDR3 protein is CASRTGASLNYEQYF. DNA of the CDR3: TGCGCCAGCAGAACGGGGGCCTCCTTAAACTACGAGCAGTACTTC.

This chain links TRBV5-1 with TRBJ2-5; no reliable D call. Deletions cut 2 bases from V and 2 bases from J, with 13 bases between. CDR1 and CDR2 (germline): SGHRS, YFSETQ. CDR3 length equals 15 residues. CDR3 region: CASSFMIGIQETQYF. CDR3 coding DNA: TGCGCCAGCAGCTTTATGATAGGGATTCAAGAGACCCAGTACTTC.

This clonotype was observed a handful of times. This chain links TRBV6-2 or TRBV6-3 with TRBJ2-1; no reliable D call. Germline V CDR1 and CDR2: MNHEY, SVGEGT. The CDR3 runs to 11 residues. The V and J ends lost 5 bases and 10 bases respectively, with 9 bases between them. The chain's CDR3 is CASSPFREQFF. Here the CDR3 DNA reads TGTGCCAGCAGTCCATTTAGGGAGCAGTTCTTC.

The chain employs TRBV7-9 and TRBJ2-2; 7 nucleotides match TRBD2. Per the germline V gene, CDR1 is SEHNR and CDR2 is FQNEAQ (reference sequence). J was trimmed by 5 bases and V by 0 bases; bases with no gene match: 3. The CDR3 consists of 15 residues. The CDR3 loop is CASSLAGTMTGELFF. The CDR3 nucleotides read TGTGCCAGCAGCTTAGCTGGGACTATGACCGGGGAGCTGTTTTTT.

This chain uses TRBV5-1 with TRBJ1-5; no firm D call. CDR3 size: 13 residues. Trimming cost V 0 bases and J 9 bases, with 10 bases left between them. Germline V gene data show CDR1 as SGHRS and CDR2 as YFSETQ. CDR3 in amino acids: CASSLEGRGPQHF. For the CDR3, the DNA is TGCGCCAGCAGCTTGGAGGGCCGGGGGCCCCAGCATTTT.

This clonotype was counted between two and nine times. The CDR3, as DNA: TGCAGTGTCGCAAGCGGGAGGGCCATGGATGAGCAGTTCTTC. Translation gives CSVASGRAMDEQFF. V is TRBV20-1 and J is TRBJ2-1; 10 nucleotides agree with TRBD2. V dropped 7 bases and J dropped 8; count of bases not matched to a gene: 11. Germline CDR1 reads DFQATT; CDR2 reads SNEGSKA (reference sequence). The length of the CDR3 is 14 residues.

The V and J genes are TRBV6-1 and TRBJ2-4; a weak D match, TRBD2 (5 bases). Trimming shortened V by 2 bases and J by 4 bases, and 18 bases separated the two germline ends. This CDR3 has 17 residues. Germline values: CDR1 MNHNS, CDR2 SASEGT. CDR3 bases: TGTGCCAGCAGTGAAACGGTTGGGCGGGTATTGAAAAACATTCAGTACTTC. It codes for CASSETVGRVLKNIQYF.